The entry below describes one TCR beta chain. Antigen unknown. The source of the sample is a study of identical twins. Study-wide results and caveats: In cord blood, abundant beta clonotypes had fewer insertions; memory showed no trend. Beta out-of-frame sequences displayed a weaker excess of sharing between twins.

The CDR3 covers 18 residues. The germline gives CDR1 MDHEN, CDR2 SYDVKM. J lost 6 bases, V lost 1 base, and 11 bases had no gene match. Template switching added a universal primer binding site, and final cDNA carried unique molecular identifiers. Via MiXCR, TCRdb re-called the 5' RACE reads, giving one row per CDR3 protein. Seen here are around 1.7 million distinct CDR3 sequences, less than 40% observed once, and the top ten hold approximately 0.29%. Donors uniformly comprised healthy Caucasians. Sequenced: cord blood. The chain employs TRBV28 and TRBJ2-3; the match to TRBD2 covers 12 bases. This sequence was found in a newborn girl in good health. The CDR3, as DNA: TGTGCCAGCAGTTTATCCTTTACTAGCGGGAGGAGGGCGGATACGCAGTATTTT. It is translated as CASSLSFTSGRRADTQYF.